A selection of T cell receptor beta chains follows, all from one sample in a study of T cells expressing NK-cell markers. TCRdb re-called the 5' RACE reads, yielding one record per CDR3 amino acid sequence without DNA. This sample contains about 410,000 distinct CDR3 sequences. The specimen was blood T cells: a sorted CD56 or NKG2C T cell subset, CD4+ or CD8+ T cells, or bulk PBMC T cells (not recorded which). The receptors shown here come from a woman in her 50s in good health. The CDR3 runs from the conserved cysteine through the conserved F or W.

V: TRBV7-2; J: TRBJ1-4; CDR3: CASSLSRGKEKLFF
V: TRBV2; J: TRBJ1-2; CDR3: CASSEREDYGYTF
V: TRBV7-9; J: TRBJ1-6; CDR3: CASSSSLTNSPLHF
V: TRBV30; J: TRBJ2-1; CDR3: CAWTFGAGALEQFF
V: TRBV7-3; J: TRBJ2-2; CDR3: CASRRVGGELFF
V: TRBV3-1; J: TRBJ2-7; CDR3: CASSQDFRGRTEQYF
V: TRBV6-2/TRBV6-3; J: TRBJ1-1; CDR3: CASSAPTGGSNTEAFF
V: TRBV29-1; J: TRBJ2-1; CDR3: CSVVDFRLYNEQFF
V: TRBV10-3; J: TRBJ1-1; CDR3: CAISEGQGVQAEAFF
V: TRBV27; J: TRBJ2-3; CDR3: CASSPRAGLSTDTQYF
V: TRBV5-5; J: TRBJ2-5; CDR3: CASREDFGAGGTQYF
V: TRBV2; J: TRBJ1-2; CDR3: CASRERTDYGYTF
V: TRBV5-1; J: TRBJ2-2; CDR3: CASSSTSVWAGELFF
V: TRBV5-1; J: TRBJ2-2; CDR3: CASSFLATGELFF
V: TRBV5-8; J: TRBJ2-7; CDR3: CASSPGTRGFEQYF
V: TRBV20-1; J: TRBJ2-5; CDR3: CSADPIAGGQETQYF
V: TRBV5-1; J: TRBJ2-7; CDR3: CASSWGQDREQYF
V: TRBV7-6; J: TRBJ2-2; CDR3: CASRGLAGPLGELFF
V: TRBV10-3; J: TRBJ2-5; CDR3: CAISPGSNQETQYF
V: TRBV25-1; J: TRBJ1-1; CDR3: CASSQTGMSTEAFF
V: TRBV27; J: TRBJ2-4; CDR3: CASSLQGGSSKNIQYF
V: TRBV5-1; J: TRBJ2-2; CDR3: CASRDLASGSTELFF
V: TRBV7-2; J: TRBJ2-1; CDR3: CASSLNSAGGPSYNEQFF
V: TRBV9; J: TRBJ2-1; CDR3: CASSVVGSGFSYNEQFF
V: TRBV20-1; J: TRBJ2-3; CDR3: CSARDVAATSTDTQYF
V: TRBV5-1; J: TRBJ2-3; CDR3: CASMLQGITDTQYF
V: TRBV6-5; J: TRBJ2-1; CDR3: CASIKREGVYNEQFF
V: TRBV6-1; J: TRBJ1-3; CDR3: CASSGTGGDGNTIYF
V: TRBV6-1; J: TRBJ2-3; CDR3: CATSAGGYTDTQYF
V: TRBV5-1; J: TRBJ2-1; CDR3: CASSLEGGWGNEQFF
V: TRBV11-1; J: TRBJ2-7; CDR3: CASSRSQVYPSYEQYF
V: TRBV6-5; J: TRBJ2-1; CDR3: CASSSSTGSDEQFF
V: TRBV14; J: TRBJ2-1; CDR3: CASSKGTSGRDGEQFF
V: TRBV24-1; J: TRBJ1-5; CDR3: CATSDPGAYQPQHF
V: TRBV30; J: TRBJ2-7; CDR3: CAWSVSRDDEQYF
V: TRBV6-5; J: TRBJ1-5; CDR3: CASRQGTSNQPQHF
V: TRBV3-1; J: TRBJ2-3; CDR3: CASSQDPSGKIDTQYF
V: TRBV14; J: TRBJ2-1; CDR3: CASSQEFPGNEQFF
V: TRBV20-1; J: TRBJ1-1; CDR3: CSARGLNWDTEAFF
V: TRBV11-2; J: TRBJ2-7; CDR3: CASSPAGRKGEQTYEQYF
V: TRBV20-1; J: TRBJ2-1; CDR3: CSAPGTSGSSVGNEQFF
V: TRBV19; J: TRBJ2-2; CDR3: CASSLDRGEELFF
V: TRBV15; J: TRBJ2-1; CDR3: CATSQDRDSYNEQFF